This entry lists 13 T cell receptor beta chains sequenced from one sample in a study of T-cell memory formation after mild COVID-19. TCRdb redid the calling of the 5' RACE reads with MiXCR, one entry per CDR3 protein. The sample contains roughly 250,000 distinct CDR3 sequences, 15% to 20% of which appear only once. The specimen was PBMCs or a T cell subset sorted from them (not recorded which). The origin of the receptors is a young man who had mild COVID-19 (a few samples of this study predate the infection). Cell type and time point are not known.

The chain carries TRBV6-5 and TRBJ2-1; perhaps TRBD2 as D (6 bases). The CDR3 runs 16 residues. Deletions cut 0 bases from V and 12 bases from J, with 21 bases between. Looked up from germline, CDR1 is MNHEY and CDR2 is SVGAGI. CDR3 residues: CASSYSMRVVGRGQFF. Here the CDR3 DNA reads TGTGCCAGCAGTTACTCGATGAGGGTGGTCGGGCGGGGGCAGTTCTTC.

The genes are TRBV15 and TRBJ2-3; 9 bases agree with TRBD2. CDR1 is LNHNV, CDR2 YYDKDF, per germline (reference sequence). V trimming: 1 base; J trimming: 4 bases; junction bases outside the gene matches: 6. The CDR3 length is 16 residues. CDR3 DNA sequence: TGTGCCACCAGCAGAGCCCCGCGGGGGGGTGCAGATACGCAGTATTTT. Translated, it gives CATSRAPRGGADTQYF.

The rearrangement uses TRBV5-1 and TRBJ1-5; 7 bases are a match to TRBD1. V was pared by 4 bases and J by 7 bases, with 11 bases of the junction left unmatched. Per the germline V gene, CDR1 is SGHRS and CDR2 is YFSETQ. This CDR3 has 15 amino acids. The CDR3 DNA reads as TGCGCCAGCAGCGCTCCCGGGACAGAGCCCCAGCCCCAGCATTTT. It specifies CASSAPGTEPQPQHF.

The CDR3 DNA sequence: TGCGCCAGCAGCAGGAGCAGGGGCAATCCATCCTACAATGAGCAGTTCTTC. Translating gives CASSRSRGNPSYNEQFF. This chain connects TRBV5-1 to TRBJ2-1; D might be TRBD1 (6 bases). The V gene's germline CDR1 is SGHRS and CDR2 YFSETQ. This CDR3 region has 17 residues. V was cut by 4 bases and J by 1 base, with 18 bases left in between.

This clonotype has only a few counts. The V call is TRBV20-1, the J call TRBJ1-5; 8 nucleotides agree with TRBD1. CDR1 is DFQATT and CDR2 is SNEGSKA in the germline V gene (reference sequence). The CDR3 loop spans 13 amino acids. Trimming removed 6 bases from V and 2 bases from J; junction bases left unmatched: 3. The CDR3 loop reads CSAEGQGNQPQHF. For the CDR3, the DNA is TGCAGTGCAGAGGGACAGGGCAATCAGCCCCAGCATTTT.

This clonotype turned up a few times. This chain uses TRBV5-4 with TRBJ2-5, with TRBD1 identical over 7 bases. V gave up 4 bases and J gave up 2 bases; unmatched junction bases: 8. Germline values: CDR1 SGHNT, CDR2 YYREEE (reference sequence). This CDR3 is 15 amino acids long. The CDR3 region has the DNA TGTGCCAGCAGCCAAGGGGACAGAGGACAAGAGACCCAGTACTTC. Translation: CASSQGDRGQETQYF.

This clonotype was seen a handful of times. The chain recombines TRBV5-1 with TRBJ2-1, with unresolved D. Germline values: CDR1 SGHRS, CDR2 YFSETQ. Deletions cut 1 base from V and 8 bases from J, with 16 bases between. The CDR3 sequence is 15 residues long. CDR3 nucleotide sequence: TGCGCCAGCAGCTTGATCCCCGCACCTGGTGATGAGCAGTTCTTC. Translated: CASSLIPAPGDEQFF.

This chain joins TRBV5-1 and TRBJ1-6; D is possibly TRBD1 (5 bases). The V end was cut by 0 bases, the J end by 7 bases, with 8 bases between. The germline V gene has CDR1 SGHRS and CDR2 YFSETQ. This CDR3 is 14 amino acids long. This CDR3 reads CASSLGDPNSPLHF. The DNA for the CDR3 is TGCGCCAGCAGCTTGGGGGACCCCAATTCACCCCTCCACTTT.

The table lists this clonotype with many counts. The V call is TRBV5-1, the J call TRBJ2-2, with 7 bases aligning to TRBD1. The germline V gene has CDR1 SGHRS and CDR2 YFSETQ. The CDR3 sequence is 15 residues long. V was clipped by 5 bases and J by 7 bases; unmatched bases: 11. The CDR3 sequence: CASREGTEGSGELFF. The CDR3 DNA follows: TGCGCCAGCAGAGAGGGGACAGAAGGAAGCGGGGAGCTGTTTTTT.

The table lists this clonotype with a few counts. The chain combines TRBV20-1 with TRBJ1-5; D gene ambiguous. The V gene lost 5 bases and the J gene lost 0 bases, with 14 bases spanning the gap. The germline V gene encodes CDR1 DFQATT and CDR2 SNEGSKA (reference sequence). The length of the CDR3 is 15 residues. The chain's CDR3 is CSAGGSFYSNQPQHF. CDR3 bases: TGCAGTGCTGGCGGGTCTTTTTATAGCAATCAGCCCCAGCATTTT.

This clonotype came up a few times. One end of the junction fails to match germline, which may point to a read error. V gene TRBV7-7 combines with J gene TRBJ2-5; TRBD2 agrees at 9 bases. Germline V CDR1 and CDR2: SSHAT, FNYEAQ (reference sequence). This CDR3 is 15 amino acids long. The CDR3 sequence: CASSLRLAAEETQYF. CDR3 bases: TGTGCTAGCAGCTTAAGACTAGCGGCCGAAGAGACCCAGTACTTC.

This CDR3 is CASSPMGDSEAFF. CDR3 sequence (DNA): TGTGCCAGCTCCCCAATGGGTGACAGTGAAGCTTTCTTT. V gene TRBV18 combines with J gene TRBJ1-1; TRBD1 might be the D (5 bases). The CDR3 contains 13 residues. The ends were cut back, 6 bases at V and 7 bases at J, with 15 bases in the middle. Germline CDR1 reads KGHSH; CDR2 reads LQKENI.

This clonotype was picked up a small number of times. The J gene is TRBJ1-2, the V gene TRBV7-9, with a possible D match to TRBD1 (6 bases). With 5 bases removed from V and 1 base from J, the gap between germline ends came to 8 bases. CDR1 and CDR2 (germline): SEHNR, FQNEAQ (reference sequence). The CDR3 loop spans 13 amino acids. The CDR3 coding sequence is TGTGCCAGCAGCCGGGACAATAACTATGGCTACACCTTC. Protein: CASSRDNNYGYTF.